The rows below give T cell receptor beta chains drawn from one sample of a study of CD8 T cells in Susac syndrome. A single record per CDR3 protein comes from TCRdb applying MiXCR to the immunoSEQ multiplex PCR reads. The table has some 160,000 distinct CDR3 sequences, around 90% seen once. Sequenced material: CD4+ T cells from PBMCs. These receptors all come from a human donor in good health. CDR3s include the opening cysteine and the closing phenylalanine or tryptophan. A D gene is named only where the DNA matches it firmly. Not all rows give a size; the values are once, few, many and, for expanded clones, a class.

TRBJ1-1 NA NA TRBV7-2 TGTGCCAGCAAGTCACAGATAAACACTGAAGCTTTCTTT CASKSQINTEAFF
TRBJ2-5 TRBD2 NA TRBV19 TGTGCCACCGGGGGACTAGCTGGAGAGACCCAGTACTTC CATGGLAGETQYF
TRBJ1-5 TRBD1 NA TRBV28 TGTGCCAGCAGTTCCATCCGACAGGGGCCGGTCGCCCAGCATTTT CASSSIRQGPVAQHF
TRBJ1-2 NA NA TRBV20-1 TGCAGTGCTAGTAGAGGGGAGGGCTACACCTTC CSASRGEGYTF
TRBJ2-7 NA NA TRBV2 TGTGCCAGCACGGTTAGTTCCGGCTACGAGCAGTACTTC CASTVSSGYEQYF
TRBJ2-5 NA NA TRBV12-3/TRBV12-4 TGTGCCAGCAGTTTTTGGGGGGGCGTGGAGACCCAGTACTTC CASSFWGGVETQYF
TRBJ2-7 NA NA TRBV28 TGTGCCAGCAGCGATTTGGGGGGCCTCGAGCAGTACTTC CASSDLGGLEQYF
TRBJ2-7 TRBD2 NA TRBV4-3 TGCGCCAGCAGCCAAGATTGGATTTGGCGGGGGGGGGACTACGAGCAGTACTTC CASSQDWIWRGGDYEQYF
TRBJ1-2 NA NA TRBV12-3/TRBV12-4 TGTGCCAGCAGTCCGGACGGAGGTGGCTACACCTTC CASSPDGGGYTF
TRBJ1-5 TRBD1 NA TRBV20-1 TGCAGTGCTAGAGATTCCGGCAGGGGGGTACTGAATCAGCCCCAGCATTTT CSARDSGRGVLNQPQHF
TRBJ1-5 NA NA TRBV7-2 TGTGCCAGCAGCTCCGCAGGGTATCAGCCCCAGCATTTT CASSSAGYQPQHF
TRBJ2-7 TRBD2 NA TRBV4-2 TGTGCCAGCAGCCAAGTCAGGGCTAGCGGGAGTTACGAGCAGTACTTC CASSQVRASGSYEQYF
TRBJ1-5 NA NA TRBV4-1 TGCGCCAGCAGCCAAGGGGGTAAGGGCAATCAGCCCCAGCATTTT CASSQGGKGNQPQHF
TRBJ2-1 NA NA TRBV19 TGTGCCAGTAAGGGACGTCGCCTCTGGAATGAGCAGTTCTTC CASKGRRLWNEQFF
TRBJ2-5 NA once TRBV5-1 TGCGCCAGCAGCTTGGAACTGGGGCCGGGGGAGACCCAGTACTTC CASSLELGPGETQYF
TRBJ1-2 NA NA TRBV20-1 TGCAGTGCTAGAGATCAAATTAACTATGGCTACACCTTC CSARDQINYGYTF
TRBJ1-2 NA NA TRBV15 TGTGCCACCAGCAGAGATCATGGGGCCAACGGCTACACCTTC CATSRDHGANGYTF
TRBJ1-4 TRBD1 NA TRBV6-5 TGTGCCAGCAGTTACTCGGGACAGTTCGATGAAAAACTGTTTTTT CASSYSGQFDEKLFF
TRBJ2-7 TRBD2 NA TRBV29-1 TGCAGCGCCCAGCGGGAGAGACTTTACGAGCAGTACTTC CSAQRERLYEQYF
TRBJ2-7 NA NA TRBV3-1 TGTGCCAGCAGCCAATCTTCACTTAAGTTGAACGAGCAGTACTTC CASSQSSLKLNEQYF
TRBJ1-2 NA NA TRBV25-1 TGTGCCAGCAGTGCTACAGACAGCTACGGCTACACCTTC CASSATDSYGYTF
TRBJ1-4 NA NA TRBV20-1 TGCAGTGCTAGGAAAGCCCAGGGCGATAATGAAAAACTGTTTTTT CSARKAQGDNEKLFF
TRBJ2-4 NA NA TRBV23-1 TGCGCCAGCAGTCAATCGCGCTCCAACATTCAGTACTTC CASSQSRSNIQYF
TRBJ1-5 TRBD1 NA TRBV5-1 TGCGCCAGCAGCTTGGCGGGACAGGGGTATCAGCCCCAGCATTTT CASSLAGQGYQPQHF
TRBJ1-4 NA NA TRBV2 TGTGCCAGCAGTCTCGACAGGGAAAAACTGTTTTTT CASSLDREKLFF
TRBJ1-1 NA NA TRBV11-2 TGTGCCAGCAGCTCGAGGGGGGTCGCTGAAGCTTTCTTT CASSSRGVAEAFF
TRBJ2-3 NA NA TRBV5-4 TGTGCCAGCAGCTTGGGGACGAGGAAGGCCGGAGCAGATACGCAGTATTTT CASSLGTRKAGADTQYF
TRBJ2-4 NA NA TRBV28 TGTGCCAGCGGCGGGACACAGAAAAACATTCAGTACTTC CASGGTQKNIQYF
TRBJ2-7 NA NA TRBV10-3 TGTGCCATCAGTGATCGGCTAGCGAGTCGGGGCGAGCAGTACTTC CAISDRLASRGEQYF
TRBJ1-1 NA NA TRBV30 TGTGCCTGCCCTAGGGGAGGGAATGGGAACACTGAAGCTTTCTTT CACPRGGNGNTEAFF
TRBJ1-1 NA NA TRBV9 TGTGCCAGCAGCGTAAATAGTGTGAACACTGAAGCTTTCTTT CASSVNSVNTEAFF
TRBJ2-3 TRBD1 NA TRBV20-1 TGCAGTGCAGAACGGGACAGGGGTACAGATACGCAGTATTTT CSAERDRGTDTQYF
TRBJ2-7 NA NA TRBV20-1 TGCAGTGCTAGAGACAGTCAGAGACAGGCAATCTACGAGCAGTACTTC CSARDSQRQAIYEQYF
TRBJ1-6 TRBD1 NA TRBV28 TGTGCCAGCACCACCCGGGACAGAGTTTCACCCCTCCACTTT CASTTRDRVSPLHF
TRBJ1-1 NA NA TRBV29-1 TGCAGCGTTGCAGTCACCTCACTTGAAGCTTTCTTT CSVAVTSLEAFF
TRBJ2-3 NA NA TRBV6-1 TGTGCCAGCAGTGGGGACAACACAGATACGCAGTATTTT CASSGDNTDTQYF
TRBJ1-2 NA NA TRBV28 TGTGCCAGCACCTACGGACATAACTATGGCTACACCTTC CASTYGHNYGYTF
TRBJ2-2 NA NA TRBV7-8 TGTGCCAGCAGCTTTAGTGGACTCCGGGGCACCGGGGAGCTGTTTTTT CASSFSGLRGTGELFF
TRBJ1-2 TRBD1 NA TRBV2 TGTGCCAGCACTATAAGCTCAGGGGGTACGGGCTACACCTTC CASTISSGGTGYTF
TRBJ1-6 NA NA TRBV7-2 TGTGCCAGCAGCCCAACAACAGGAGTCGTGATCACCCTCCACTTT CASSPTTGVVITLHF
TRBJ2-5 NA NA TRBV25-1 TGTGCCAGCAGCCCACCAAAGGGGCTGGGGGCAGAGACCCAGTACTTC CASSPPKGLGAETQYF
TRBJ2-3 NA NA TRBV2 TGTGCCAGCAGTCGGGACTTCACTAATACGCAGTATTTT CASSRDFTNTQYF
TRBJ2-3 TRBD2 NA TRBV5-1 TGCGCCAGCAGCTCTCTAGCGGACCGGGGCACAGATACGCAGTATTTT CASSSLADRGTDTQYF
TRBJ1-2 NA NA TRBV7-9 TGTGCCAGCAGCTTAGAACAGGGTGGCTACACCTTC CASSLEQGGYTF
TRBJ2-2 TRBD1 NA TRBV10-1 TGCGCCAGCAGTGGGAGACAGGGAAGTGTCACCGGGGAGCTGTTTTTT CASSGRQGSVTGELFF
TRBJ2-3 NA NA TRBV3-1 TGTGCCAGCAGCCAAGGTCGGACTGGCACAGATACGCAGTATTTT CASSQGRTGTDTQYF
TRBJ1-1 NA NA TRBV7-2 TGTGCCAGCAGCTTTCGACGGGTGAACACTGAAGCTTTCTTT CASSFRRVNTEAFF
TRBJ2-7 NA NA TRBV15 TGTGCCACCAGCAGAGGCAGGGCGGAGGAGCAGTACTTC CATSRGRAEEQYF
TRBJ2-7 NA NA TRBV4-3 TGCGCCAGCAGCCTTTTACAGGGAACCTACGAGCAGTACTTC CASSLLQGTYEQYF
TRBJ1-5 TRBD1 NA TRBV7-9 TGTGCCAGCAGCGCGTGGGACAGCTATCAGCCCCAGCATTTT CASSAWDSYQPQHF
TRBJ1-5 TRBD1 NA TRBV12-3/TRBV12-4 TGTGCCAGCAGACGAGGACAGGGGGCTCAGCCCCAGCATTTT CASRRGQGAQPQHF
TRBJ1-1 NA NA TRBV7-9 TGTGCCAGCAGTCCCGGGGTGGGGGCGCCAACTGAAGCTTTCTTT CASSPGVGAPTEAFF
TRBJ2-7 TRBD2 NA TRBV2 TGTGCCAGCAGTGAGTTTCTAGCGGGAGACGGGCAGTACTTC CASSEFLAGDGQYF
TRBJ2-7 TRBD2 few TRBV29-1 TGCAGCGTTGAACTAGCGGGGGGCTCCTACGAGCAGTACTTC CSVELAGGSYEQYF
TRBJ2-7 TRBD1 once TRBV6-2/TRBV6-3 TGTGCCAGCAGTTACCCCCGGGACAGGGGTGGAAGCTACGAGCAGTACTTC CASSYPRDRGGSYEQYF
TRBJ1-5 NA few TRBV12-3/TRBV12-4 TGTGCCAGCAGCAGACGGGTAAATCAGCCCCAGCATTTT CASSRRVNQPQHF
TRBJ2-3 TRBD2 NA TRBV5-4 TGTGCCAGCCGCGGGGGGGTTATCACAGATACGCAGTATTTT CASRGGVITDTQYF
TRBJ2-7 TRBD2 NA TRBV6-1 TGTGCCAGCAGTGAAAGTAGCGGGAGCTCCTACGAGCAGTACTTC CASSESSGSSYEQYF
TRBJ1-5 NA NA TRBV19 TGTGCCAGTAGTATTAGACACCTCCCTAGCAATCAGCCCCAGCATTTT CASSIRHLPSNQPQHF